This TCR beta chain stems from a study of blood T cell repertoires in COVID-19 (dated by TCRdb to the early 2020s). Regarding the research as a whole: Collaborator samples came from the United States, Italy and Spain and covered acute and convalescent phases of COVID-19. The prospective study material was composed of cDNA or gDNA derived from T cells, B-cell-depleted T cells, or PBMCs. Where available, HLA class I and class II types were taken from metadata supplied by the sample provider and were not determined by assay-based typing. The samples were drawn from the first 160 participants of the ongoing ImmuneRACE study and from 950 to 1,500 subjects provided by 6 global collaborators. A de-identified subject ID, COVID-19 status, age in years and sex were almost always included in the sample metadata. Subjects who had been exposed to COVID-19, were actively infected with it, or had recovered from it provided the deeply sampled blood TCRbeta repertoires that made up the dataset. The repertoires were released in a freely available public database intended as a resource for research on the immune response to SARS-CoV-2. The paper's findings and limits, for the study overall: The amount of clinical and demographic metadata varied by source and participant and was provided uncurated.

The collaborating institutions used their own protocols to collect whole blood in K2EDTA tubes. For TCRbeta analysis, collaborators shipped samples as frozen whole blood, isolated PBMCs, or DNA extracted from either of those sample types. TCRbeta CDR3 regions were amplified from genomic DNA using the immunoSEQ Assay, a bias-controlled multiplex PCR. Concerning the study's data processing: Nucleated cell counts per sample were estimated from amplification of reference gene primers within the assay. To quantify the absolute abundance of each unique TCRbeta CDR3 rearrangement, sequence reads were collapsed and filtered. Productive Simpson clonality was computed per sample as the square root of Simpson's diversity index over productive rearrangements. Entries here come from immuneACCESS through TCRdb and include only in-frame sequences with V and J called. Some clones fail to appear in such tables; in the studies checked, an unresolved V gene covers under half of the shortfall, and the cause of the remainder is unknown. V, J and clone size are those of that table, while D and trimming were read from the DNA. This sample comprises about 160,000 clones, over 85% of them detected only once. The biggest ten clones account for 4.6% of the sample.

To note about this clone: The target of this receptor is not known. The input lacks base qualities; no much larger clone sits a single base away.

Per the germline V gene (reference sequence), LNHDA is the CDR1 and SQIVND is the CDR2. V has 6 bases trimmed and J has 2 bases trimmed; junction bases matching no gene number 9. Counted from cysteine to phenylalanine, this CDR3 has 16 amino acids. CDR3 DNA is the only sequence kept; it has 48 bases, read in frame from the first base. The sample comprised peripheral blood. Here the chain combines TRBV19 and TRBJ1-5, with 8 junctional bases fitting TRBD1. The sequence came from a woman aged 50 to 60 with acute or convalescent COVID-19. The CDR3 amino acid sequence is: CASSGGTGAGNQPQHF. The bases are TGTGCCAGTAGCGGAGGGACAGGAGCGGGCAATCAGCCCCAGCATTTT.